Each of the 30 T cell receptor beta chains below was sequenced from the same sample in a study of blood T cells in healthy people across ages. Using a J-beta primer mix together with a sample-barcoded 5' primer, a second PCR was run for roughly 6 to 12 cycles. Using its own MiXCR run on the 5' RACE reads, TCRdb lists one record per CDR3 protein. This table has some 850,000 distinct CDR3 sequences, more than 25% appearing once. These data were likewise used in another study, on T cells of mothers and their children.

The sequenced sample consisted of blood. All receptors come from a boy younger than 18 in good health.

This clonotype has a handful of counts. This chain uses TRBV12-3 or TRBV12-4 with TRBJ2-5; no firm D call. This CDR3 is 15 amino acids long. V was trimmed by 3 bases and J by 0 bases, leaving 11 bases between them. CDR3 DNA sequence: TGTGCCAGCAGTTTCGTGCAGACGTACCAAGAGACCCAGTACTTC. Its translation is CASSFVQTYQETQYF.

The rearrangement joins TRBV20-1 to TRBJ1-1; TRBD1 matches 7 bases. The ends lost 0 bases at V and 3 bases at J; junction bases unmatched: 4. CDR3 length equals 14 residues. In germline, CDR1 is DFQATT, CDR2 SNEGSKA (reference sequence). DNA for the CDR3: TGCAGTGCTAGAGAAACAGGGGCCCACACTGAAGCTTTCTTT. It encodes CSARETGAHTEAFF.

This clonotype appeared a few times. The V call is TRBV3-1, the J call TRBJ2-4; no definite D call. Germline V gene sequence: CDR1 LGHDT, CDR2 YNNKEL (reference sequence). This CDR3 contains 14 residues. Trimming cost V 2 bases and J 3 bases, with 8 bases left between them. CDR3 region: CASSQQAGKNIQYF. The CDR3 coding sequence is TGTGCCAGCAGCCAACAGGCAGGCAAAAACATTCAGTACTTC.

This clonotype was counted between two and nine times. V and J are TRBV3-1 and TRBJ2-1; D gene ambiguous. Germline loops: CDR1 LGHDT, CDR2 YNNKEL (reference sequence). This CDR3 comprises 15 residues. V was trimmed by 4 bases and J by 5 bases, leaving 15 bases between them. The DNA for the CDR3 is TGTGCCAGCAGCCCCCGGTGGCTCAGCCACAATGAGCAGTTCTTC. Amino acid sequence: CASSPRWLSHNEQFF.

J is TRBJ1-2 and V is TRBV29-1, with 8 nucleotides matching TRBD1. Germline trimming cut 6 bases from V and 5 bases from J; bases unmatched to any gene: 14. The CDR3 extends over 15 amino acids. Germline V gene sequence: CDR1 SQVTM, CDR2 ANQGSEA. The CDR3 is CSVDRLDREAYGYTF. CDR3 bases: TGCAGCGTCGATAGGTTGGACAGGGAGGCTTATGGCTACACCTTC.

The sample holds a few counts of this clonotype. CDR3 residues: CASSLDLLGVITDTQYF. The CDR3 coding sequence is TGTGCCAGCAGCTTAGATCTTCTCGGGGTTATCACAGATACGCAGTATTTT. The chain has TRBV11-2 and TRBJ2-3; maybe TRBD2 (5 bases). There are 17 residues in the CDR3. Trimming stripped 0 bases from V and 2 bases from J, with 15 bases between. Germline loops: CDR1 SGHAT, CDR2 FQNNGV.

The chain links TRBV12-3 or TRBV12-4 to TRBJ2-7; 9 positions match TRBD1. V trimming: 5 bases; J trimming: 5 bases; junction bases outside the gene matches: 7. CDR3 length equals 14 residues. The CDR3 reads CASSPGQGRDEQYF. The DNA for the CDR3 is TGTGCCAGCAGTCCCGGACAGGGGAGGGACGAGCAGTACTTC.

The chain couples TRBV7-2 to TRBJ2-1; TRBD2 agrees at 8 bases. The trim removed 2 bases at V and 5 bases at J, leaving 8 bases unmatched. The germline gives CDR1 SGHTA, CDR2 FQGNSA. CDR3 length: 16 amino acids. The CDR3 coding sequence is TGTGCCAGCAGCTTAAGCGGGAGTAACTGGAACAATGAGCAGTTCTTC. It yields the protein CASSLSGSNWNNEQFF.

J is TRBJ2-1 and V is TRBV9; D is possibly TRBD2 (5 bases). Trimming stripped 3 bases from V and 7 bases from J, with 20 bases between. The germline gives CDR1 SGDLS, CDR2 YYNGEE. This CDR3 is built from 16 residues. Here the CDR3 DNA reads TGTGCCAGCAGCGCCATAGATCGGGGTCCGGGAAATGAGCAGTTCTTC. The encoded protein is CASSAIDRGPGNEQFF.

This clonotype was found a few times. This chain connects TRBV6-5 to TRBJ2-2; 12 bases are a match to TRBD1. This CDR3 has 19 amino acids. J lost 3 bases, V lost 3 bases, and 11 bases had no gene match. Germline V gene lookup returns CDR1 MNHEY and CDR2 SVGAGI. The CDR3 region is CASSYWTYGTGGDTGELFF. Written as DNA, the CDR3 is TGTGCCAGCAGTTATTGGACCTATGGGACAGGGGGCGACACCGGGGAGCTGTTTTTT.

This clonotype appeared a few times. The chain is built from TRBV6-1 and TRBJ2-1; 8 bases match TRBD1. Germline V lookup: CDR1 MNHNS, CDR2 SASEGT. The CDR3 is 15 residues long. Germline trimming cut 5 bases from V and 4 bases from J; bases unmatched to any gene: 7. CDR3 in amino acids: CASSTTRDRYNEQFF. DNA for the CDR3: TGTGCCAGCAGTACGACCCGGGACAGGTACAATGAGCAGTTCTTC.

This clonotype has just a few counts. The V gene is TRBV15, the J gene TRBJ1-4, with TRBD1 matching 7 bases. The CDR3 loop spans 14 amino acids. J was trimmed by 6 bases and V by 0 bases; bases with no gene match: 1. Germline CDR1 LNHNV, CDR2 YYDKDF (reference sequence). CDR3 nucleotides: TGTGCCACCAGCAGAGAACAGGGGCATGAAAAACTGTTTTTT. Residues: CATSREQGHEKLFF.

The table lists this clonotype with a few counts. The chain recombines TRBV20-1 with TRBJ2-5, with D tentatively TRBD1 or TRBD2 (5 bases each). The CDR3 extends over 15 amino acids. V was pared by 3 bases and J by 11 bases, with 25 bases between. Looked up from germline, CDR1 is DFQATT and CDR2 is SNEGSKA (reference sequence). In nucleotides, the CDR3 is TGCAGTGCTAGTCCGGCGCGCCGGGGCGGTGAAGAGCAGTACTTC. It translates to CSASPARRGGEEQYF.

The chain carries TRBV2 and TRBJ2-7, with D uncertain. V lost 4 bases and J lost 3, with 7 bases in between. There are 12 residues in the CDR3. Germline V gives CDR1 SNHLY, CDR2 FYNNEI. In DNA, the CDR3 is TGTGCCAGCAGTGTTTCGGGCTACGAGCAGTACTTC. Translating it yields CASSVSGYEQYF.

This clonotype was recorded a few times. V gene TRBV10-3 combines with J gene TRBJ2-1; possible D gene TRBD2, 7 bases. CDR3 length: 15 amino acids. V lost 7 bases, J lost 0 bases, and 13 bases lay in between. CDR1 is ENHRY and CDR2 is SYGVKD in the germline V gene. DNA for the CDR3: TGTGCCATCACGCGGGGGCAAGACTCCTACAATGAGCAGTTCTTC. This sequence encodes CAITRGQDSYNEQFF.

DNA of the CDR3: TGCGCCAGCAGCTTGGAGCCTAGCGGCGACAATGAGCAGTTCTTC. Translation: CASSLEPSGDNEQFF. The gene calls are TRBV5-1 and TRBJ2-5; 7 nucleotides align to TRBD2. The DNA end lines up better with TRBJ2-1; the J call may be wrong. There are 15 residues in the CDR3. The germline V gene has CDR1 SGHRS and CDR2 YFSETQ.

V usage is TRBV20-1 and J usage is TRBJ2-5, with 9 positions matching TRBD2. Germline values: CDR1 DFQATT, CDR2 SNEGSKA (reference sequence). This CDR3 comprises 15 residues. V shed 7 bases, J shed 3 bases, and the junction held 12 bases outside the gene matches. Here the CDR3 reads CSVLGKSSGEETQYF. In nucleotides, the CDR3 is TGCAGTGTTTTAGGCAAATCTAGCGGGGAAGAGACCCAGTACTTC.

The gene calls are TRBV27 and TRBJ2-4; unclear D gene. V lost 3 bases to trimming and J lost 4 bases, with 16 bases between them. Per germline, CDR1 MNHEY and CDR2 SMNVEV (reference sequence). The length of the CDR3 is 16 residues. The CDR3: CASSFSSGSKKNIQYF. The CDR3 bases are TGTGCCAGCAGTTTTTCTTCCGGGTCGAAAAAAAACATTCAGTACTTC.

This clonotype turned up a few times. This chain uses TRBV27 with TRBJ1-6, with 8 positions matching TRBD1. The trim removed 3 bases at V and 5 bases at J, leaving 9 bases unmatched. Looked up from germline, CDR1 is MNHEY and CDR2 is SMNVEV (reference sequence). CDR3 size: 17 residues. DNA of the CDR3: TGTGCCAGCAGTTTTACGTACAGGGGGACTAATAATTCACCCCTCCACTTT. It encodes CASSFTYRGTNNSPLHF.

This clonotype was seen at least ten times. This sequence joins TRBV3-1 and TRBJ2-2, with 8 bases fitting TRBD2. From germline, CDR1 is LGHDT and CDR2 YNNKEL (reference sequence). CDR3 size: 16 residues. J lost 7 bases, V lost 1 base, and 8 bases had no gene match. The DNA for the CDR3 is TGTGCCAGCAGCCAAGCGTGGACTAGCCGTGACGGGGAGCTGTTTTTT. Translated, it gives CASSQAWTSRDGELFF.

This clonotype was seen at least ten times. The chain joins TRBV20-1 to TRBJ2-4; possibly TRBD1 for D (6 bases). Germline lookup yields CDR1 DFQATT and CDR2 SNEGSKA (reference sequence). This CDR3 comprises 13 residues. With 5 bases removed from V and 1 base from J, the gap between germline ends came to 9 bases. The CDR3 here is CSARTGAKNIQYF. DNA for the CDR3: TGCAGTGCTCGTACAGGGGCCAAAAACATTCAGTACTTC.

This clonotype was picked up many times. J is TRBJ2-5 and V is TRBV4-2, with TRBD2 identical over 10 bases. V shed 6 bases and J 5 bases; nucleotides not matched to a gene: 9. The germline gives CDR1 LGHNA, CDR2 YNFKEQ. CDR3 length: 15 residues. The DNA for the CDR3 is TGTGCCAGCAGTCTTCGACTAGCGGGCGGCGAGACCCAGTACTTC. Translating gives CASSLRLAGGETQYF.

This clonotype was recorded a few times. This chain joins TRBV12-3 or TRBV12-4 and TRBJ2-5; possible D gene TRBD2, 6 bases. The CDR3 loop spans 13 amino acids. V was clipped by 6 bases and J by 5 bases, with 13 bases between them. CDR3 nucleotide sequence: TGTGCCAGCAGGCGGGGCTACCCGGAGACCCAGTACTTC. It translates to CASRRGYPETQYF.

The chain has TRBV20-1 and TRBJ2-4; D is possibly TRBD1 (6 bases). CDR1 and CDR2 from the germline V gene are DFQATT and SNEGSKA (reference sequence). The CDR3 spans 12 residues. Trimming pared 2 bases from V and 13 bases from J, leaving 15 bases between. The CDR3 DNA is TGCAGTGCTAGAACCCGACAGGAATTCCAGTACTTC. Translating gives CSARTRQEFQYF.

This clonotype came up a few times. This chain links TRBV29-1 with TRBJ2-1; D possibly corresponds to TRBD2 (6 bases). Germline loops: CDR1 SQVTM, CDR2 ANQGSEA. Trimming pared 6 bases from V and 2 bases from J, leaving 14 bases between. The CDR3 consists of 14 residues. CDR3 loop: CSVRTSPAYNEQFF. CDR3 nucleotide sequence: TGCAGCGTCCGCACTAGCCCAGCCTACAATGAGCAGTTCTTC.

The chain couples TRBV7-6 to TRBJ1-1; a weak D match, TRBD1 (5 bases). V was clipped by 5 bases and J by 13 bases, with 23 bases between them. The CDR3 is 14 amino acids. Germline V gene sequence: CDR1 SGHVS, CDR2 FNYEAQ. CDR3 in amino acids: CASSQIEQGKVVFF. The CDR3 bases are TGTGCCAGCAGCCAAATCGAGCAGGGAAAAGTCGTTTTCTTT.

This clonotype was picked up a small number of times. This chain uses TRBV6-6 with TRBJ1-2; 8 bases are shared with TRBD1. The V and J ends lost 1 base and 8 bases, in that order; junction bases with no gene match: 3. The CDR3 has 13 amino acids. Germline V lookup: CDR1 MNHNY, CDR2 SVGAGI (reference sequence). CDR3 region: CASSYLTGAGYTF. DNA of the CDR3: TGTGCCAGCAGTTACTTGACAGGGGCCGGCTACACCTTC.

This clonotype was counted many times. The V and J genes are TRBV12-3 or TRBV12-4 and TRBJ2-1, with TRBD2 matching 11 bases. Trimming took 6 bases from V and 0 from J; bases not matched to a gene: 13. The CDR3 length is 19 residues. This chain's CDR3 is CASSLANSGGGYSYNEQFF. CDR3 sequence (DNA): TGTGCCAGCAGCCTAGCAAATAGCGGGGGGGGGTACTCCTACAATGAGCAGTTCTTC.

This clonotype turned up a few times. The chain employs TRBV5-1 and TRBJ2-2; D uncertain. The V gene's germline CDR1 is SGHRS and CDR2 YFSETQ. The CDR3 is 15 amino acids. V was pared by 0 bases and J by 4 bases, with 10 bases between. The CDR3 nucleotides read TGCGCCAGCAGCTTGGGTCCATCAGGCACCGGGGAGCTGTTTTTT. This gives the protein CASSLGPSGTGELFF.

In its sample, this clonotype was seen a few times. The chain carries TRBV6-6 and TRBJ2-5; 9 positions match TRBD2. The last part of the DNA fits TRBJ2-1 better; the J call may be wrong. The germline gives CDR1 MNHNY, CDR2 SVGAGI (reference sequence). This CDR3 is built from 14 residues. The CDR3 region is CASENAGGYNEQFF. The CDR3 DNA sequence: TGTGCCAGCGAAAATGCGGGGGGGTACAATGAGCAGTTCTTC.